This T cell receptor (beta chain) comes out of a study of blood T cells in healthy people across ages. Study-wide findings and caveats: Diversity estimates from one million T cells were considered underestimates. Roughly linear age-related decline in beta diversity appeared, significant by age 40.

Alongside a J-beta primer mix, a sample-barcoded 5' primer served in a second PCR lasting roughly 7 to 11 cycles. Each cDNA was tagged by a template-switch adaptor containing 12 random nucleotides. Researchers report that each sample yielded at least 2.5 million CDR3-containing paired-end reads. Each CDR3 protein is one row after TCRdb ran MiXCR on the 5' RACE reads. Of approximately 730,000 distinct CDR3 sequences in the sample, 43% were seen once. The table lists this clonotype with a few counts. Its antigen is as yet unknown. Germline CDR1 SGHTA, CDR2 FQGTGA. V was cut by 3 bases and J by 2 bases, with 15 bases left in between. This CDR3 has 16 amino acids.

This sequence joins TRBV7-3 and TRBJ2-3; possible D gene TRBD2, 6 bases. The sequencing sample was made of blood. This sequence originates from an older woman in good health. The chain's CDR3 is CASSLGASGLTDTQYF. The CDR3, as DNA: TGTGCCAGCAGCTTGGGAGCGAGCGGGCTCACAGATACGCAGTATTTT. Filled out from reference TRBV7-3 and TRBJ2-3, the complete variable domain reads GAGVSQTPSNKVTEKGKYVELRCDPISGHTALYWYRQSLGQGPEFLIYFQGTGAADDSGLPNDRFFAVRPEGSVSTLKIQRTERGDSAVYLCASSLGASGLTDTQYFGPGTRLTVL.